This T cell receptor beta chain was retrieved from a study of T cell changes during pregnancy in multiple sclerosis. The CDR3 length is 15 residues. The V gene's germline CDR1 is MDHEN and CDR2 SYDVKM. Trimming cost V 6 bases and J 8 bases; bases outside gene matches: 15. The data were produced by immunoSEQ multiplex PCR, yet TCRdb's version contains in-frame clones alone and is incomplete. The sample has tens of thousands of clones; roughly 89% are singletons. The gene calls are TRBV28 and TRBJ1-2; 7 bases match TRBD1. The TCR originated in a human donor whose cells served as feeder cells for cultures in a pregnancy study. Sequenced sample: peripheral blood from another person, used as feeder cells. The CDR3 sequence: CASRVRGQTFSGYTF. The CDR3 DNA is TGTGCCAGCAGGGTGAGGGGACAGACTTTTTCAGGCTACACCTTC.